This T cell receptor (beta chain) was sequenced for a study of cytomegalovirus exposure and HLA in healthy donors. Whole-study findings and limits: Serostatus for CMV was the only available immune exposure information. Follow-up analysis later connected one missense variant in DCLRE1C with trimming of TCR beta V- and J-genes.

Losses at the gene ends were 1 base for V and 6 bases for J; bases not matched to a gene: 14. CDR1 is SGHTA, CDR2 FQGNSA, per germline. CDR3 length: 19 amino acids. Primers for the PCR totalled 60 Vbeta and 13 Jbeta. The repertoire was sequenced with immunoSEQ multiplex PCR; TCRdb's copy has only in-frame clones and lacks some. The data show 65,000 to 95,000 clones, roughly 70% seen once. A note on this clone: Its antigen remains unknown.

Sequencing used PBMCs. The rearrangement uses TRBV7-2 and TRBJ2-7; 14 bases line up with TRBD2. The receptor was isolated from a man between 65 and 79 years old in good health and CMV-seronegative. CDR3 region: CASSLVGLAGVTSSAEQYF. CDR3 coding DNA: TGTGCCAGCAGCTTAGTGGGACTAGCGGGAGTGACTTCCTCCGCCGAGCAGTACTTC.